The sequence of this T cell receptor (beta chain) was determined in a study of breast tumors, draining lymph nodes, adjacent tissues. Study-wide results and caveats: Tumor and nontumor repertoires were significantly more similar in luminal-like than in basal-like breast cancer.

In this sample, this clonotype turned up once. Its cognate antigen is unknown. At one end the junction does not follow the germline gene, possibly because of a read error. Germline CDR1 and CDR2: SGHTA and FQGNSA. The length of the CDR3 is 14 residues. MiXCR, run by TCRdb on the multiplex PCR reads, gives a single entry per CDR3 protein. The repertoire holds about 14,000 distinct CDR3 sequences, with roughly 62% as singletons. This chain connects TRBV7-2 to TRBJ1-5; D might be TRBD1 (5 bases). Sequences were obtained from tumor-adjacent breast tissue. This clonotype was sampled from a female donor with breast cancer. Some clones in this sample may be carry-over from other donors' samples. The CDR3, as DNA: TGTGCCAGCAGCTTCGGGGGTATCAATCAGCCCCTGTATTTT. Translated, it gives CASSFGGINQPLYF.